This T cell receptor (beta chain) is from a study of blood T cell repertoires in COVID-19. CDR1 SGHTS and CDR2 YDEGEE come from the germline V gene. V shed 5 bases, J shed 5 bases, and the junction held 6 bases outside the gene matches. The CDR3 runs to 14 residues. Here immunoSEQ multiplex PCR was the method, and the copy in TCRdb shows in-frame clones only, minus some. Among 130,000 or so clones listed, roughly 88% were seen once. The sequence was obtained from a man between 65 and 79 years old with active COVID-19. The chain has TRBV5-8 and TRBJ1-4, with TRBD1 matching 7 bases. Sequenced material: peripheral blood. CDR3 amino acids: CASSSGQLNEKLFF. The CDR3 DNA reads as TGTGCCAGCAGTTCGGGACAGTTAAATGAAAAACTGTTTTTT.